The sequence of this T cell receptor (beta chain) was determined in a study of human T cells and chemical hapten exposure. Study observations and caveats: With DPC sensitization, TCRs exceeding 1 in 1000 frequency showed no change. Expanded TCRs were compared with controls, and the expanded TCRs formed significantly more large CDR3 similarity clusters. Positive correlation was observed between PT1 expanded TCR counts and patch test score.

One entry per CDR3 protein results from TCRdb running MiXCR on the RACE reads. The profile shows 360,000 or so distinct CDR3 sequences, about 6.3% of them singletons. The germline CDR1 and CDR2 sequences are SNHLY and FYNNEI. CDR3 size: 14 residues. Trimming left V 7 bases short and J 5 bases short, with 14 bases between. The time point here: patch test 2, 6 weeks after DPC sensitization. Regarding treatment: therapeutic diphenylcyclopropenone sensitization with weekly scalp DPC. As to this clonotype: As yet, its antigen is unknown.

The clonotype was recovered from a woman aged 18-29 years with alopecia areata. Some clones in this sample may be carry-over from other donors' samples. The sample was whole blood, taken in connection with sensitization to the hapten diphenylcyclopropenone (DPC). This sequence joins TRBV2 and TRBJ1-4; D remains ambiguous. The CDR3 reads CASTGRRRNEKLFF. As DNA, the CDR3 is TGTGCCAGCACTGGACGTCGGAGAAATGAAAAACTGTTTTTT.